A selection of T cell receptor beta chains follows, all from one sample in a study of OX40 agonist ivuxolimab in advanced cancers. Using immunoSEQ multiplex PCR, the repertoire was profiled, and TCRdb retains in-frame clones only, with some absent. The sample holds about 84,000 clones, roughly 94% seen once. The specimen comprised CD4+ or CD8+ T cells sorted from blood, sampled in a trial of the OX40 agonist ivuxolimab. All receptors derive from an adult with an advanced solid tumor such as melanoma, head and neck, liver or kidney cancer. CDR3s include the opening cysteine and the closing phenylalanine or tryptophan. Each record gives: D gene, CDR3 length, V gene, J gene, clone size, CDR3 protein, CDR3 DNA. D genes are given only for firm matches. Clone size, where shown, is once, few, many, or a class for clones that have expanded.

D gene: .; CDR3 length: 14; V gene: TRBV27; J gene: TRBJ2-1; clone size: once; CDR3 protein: CASAVGYGYNEQFF; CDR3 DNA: TGTGCCAGCGCCGTCGGGTACGGATACAATGAGCAGTTCTTC
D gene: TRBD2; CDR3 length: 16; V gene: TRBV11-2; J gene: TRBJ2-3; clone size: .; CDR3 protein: CASSQIAGASTDTQYF; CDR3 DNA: TGTGCCAGCAGCCAAATAGCGGGGGCTAGCACAGATACGCAGTATTTT
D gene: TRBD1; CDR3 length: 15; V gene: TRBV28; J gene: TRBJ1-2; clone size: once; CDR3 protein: CASSPNRGRIYGYTF; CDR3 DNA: TGTGCCAGCAGTCCAAACAGGGGGCGCATCTATGGCTACACCTTC
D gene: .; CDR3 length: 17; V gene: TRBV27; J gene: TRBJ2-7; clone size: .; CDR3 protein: CASSLWPPDSPKDEQYF; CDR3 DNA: TGTGCCAGCAGTTTATGGCCCCCGGACAGCCCTAAGGACGAGCAGTACTTC
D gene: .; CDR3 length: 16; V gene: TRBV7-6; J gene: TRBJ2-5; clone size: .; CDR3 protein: CASSLFRAVSRETQYF; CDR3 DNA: TGTGCCAGCAGCTTATTCAGGGCGGTATCGAGAGAGACCCAGTACTTC
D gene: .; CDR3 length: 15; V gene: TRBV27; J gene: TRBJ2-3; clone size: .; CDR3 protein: CASSLWPSGTDTQYF; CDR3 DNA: TGTGCCAGCAGTTTATGGCCTAGCGGCACAGATACGCAGTATTTT
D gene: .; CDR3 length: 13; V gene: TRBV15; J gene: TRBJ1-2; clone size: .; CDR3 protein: CATSRDRGQGYTF; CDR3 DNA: TGTGCCACCAGCAGAGATCGTGGACAAGGCTACACCTTC
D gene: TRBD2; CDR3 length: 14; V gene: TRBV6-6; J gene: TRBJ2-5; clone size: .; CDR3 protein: CASSYSPTSGELYF; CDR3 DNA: TGTGCCAGCAGTTACTCCCCCACTAGCGGGGAGTTGTACTTC
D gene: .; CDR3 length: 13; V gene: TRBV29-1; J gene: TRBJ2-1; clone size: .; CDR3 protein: CSVDVRSYNEQFF; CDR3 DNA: TGCAGCGTTGATGTACGCTCCTACAATGAGCAGTTCTTC
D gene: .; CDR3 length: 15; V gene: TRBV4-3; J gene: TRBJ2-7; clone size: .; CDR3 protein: CASSQEGAGSYEQYF; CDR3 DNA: TGCGCCAGCAGCCAAGAAGGGGCAGGGTCCTACGAGCAGTACTTC
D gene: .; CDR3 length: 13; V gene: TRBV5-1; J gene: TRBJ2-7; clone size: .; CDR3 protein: CASSLDSYYEQYF; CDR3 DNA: TGCGCCAGCAGCTTGGACAGCTACTACGAGCAGTACTTC
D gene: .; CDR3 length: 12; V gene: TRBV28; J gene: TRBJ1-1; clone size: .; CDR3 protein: CAVGRGDGEAFF; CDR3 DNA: TGTGCCGTAGGACGGGGAGACGGTGAAGCTTTCTTT
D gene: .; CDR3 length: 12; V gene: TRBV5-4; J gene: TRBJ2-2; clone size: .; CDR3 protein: CASSFGTGELFF; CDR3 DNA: TGTGCCAGCAGCTTCGGGACCGGGGAGCTGTTTTTT